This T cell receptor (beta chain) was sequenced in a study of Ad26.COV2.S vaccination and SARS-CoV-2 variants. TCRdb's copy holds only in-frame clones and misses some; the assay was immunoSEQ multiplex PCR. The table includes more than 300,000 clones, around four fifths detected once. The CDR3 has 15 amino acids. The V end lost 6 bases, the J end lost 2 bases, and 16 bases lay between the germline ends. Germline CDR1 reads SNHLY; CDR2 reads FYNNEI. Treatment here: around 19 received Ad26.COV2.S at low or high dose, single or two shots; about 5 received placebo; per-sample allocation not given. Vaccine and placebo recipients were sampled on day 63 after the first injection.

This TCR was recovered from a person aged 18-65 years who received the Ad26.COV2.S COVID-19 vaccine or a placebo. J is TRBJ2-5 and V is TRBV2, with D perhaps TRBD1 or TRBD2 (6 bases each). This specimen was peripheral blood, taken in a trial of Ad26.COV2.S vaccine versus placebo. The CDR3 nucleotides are TGTGCCAGCAGGGGGGGCCCTGGTTGGCAAGAGACCCAGTACTTC. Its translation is CASRGGPGWQETQYF.